These 9 T cell receptor beta chains came from one sample sequenced in a study of response to subunit inactivated influenza vaccine. TCRdb reanalysed the RT-PCR reads using MiXCR and keeps one entry per CDR3 protein. The sample has about 700,000 distinct CDR3 sequences; approximately 13% are singletons. Sequenced material: PBMCs from blood, taken 14 to 15 days before vaccination. All receptors derive from a man between 45 and 60 years old who received an inactivated influenza vaccine.

This clonotype has more than one count but fewer than ten. CDR3 in DNA: TGTGCCAGCTCACCATACCTAGCGGCCCAAGAGACCCAGTACTTC. Translating it yields CASSPYLAAQETQYF. The chain employs TRBV18 and TRBJ2-5, with 7 bases lining up with TRBD2. The CDR3 length is 15 residues. Germline-derived CDR1 and CDR2 are KGHSH and LQKENI. J lost 1 base, V lost 2 bases, and 4 bases had no gene match.

Here the CDR3 DNA reads TGCGCCAGCAGCCAAGAAGTTTTAGGGACGCTAAGCGGCTATAATTCACCCCTCCACTTT. As protein: CASSQEVLGTLSGYNSPLHF. The V and J genes are TRBV4-3 and TRBJ1-6; D possibly corresponds to TRBD1 (5 bases). Germline CDR1 and CDR2: LGHNA and YSLEER. This CDR3 comprises 20 residues. V gave up 0 bases and J gave up 3 bases, with 21 bases separating them.

CDR3 bases: TGCAGCGTGGGTGGACTTTCCTACGAGCAGTACTTC. Protein: CSVGGLSYEQYF. The rearrangement joins TRBV29-1 to TRBJ2-7; maybe TRBD2 (5 bases). V lost 6 bases, J lost 1 base, and 10 bases lay in between. CDR1 and CDR2 (germline): SQVTM, ANQGSEA. The CDR3 extends over 12 amino acids.

Only a few counts were recorded for this clonotype. DNA of the CDR3: TGTGCCAGCAGTGACTCCGGACTAGCGGTCGGGGGCGGGGAGCTGTTTTTT. It codes for CASSDSGLAVGGGELFF. This chain links TRBV2 with TRBJ2-2; 10 nucleotides agree with TRBD2. Trimming at V came to 3 bases and at J to 7 bases, leaving 11 bases not matched to a gene. Germline lookup yields CDR1 SNHLY and CDR2 FYNNEI. The CDR3 spans 17 residues.

Only a few counts were recorded for this clonotype. The chain joins TRBV10-3 to TRBJ2-5, with TRBD1 matching 12 bases. The CDR3 is 16 amino acids. J lost 7 bases, V lost 0 bases, and 6 bases had no gene match. In germline, CDR1 is ENHRY, CDR2 SYGVKD. CDR3 coding DNA: TGTGCCATCAGTGAGTCCCGGGACAGGGGGCGGCGGACCCAGTACTTC. Amino acids: CAISESRDRGRRTQYF.

This clonotype was observed at least ten times. This chain uses TRBV29-1 with TRBJ1-3; TRBD1 might be the D (5 bases). CDR1 is SQVTM, CDR2 ANQGSEA, per germline. The CDR3 contains 14 residues. Trimming pared 6 bases from V and 0 bases from J, leaving 12 bases between. This chain's CDR3 is CSVSGPSSGNTIYF. CDR3 nucleotide sequence: TGCAGCGTCTCGGGACCGAGCTCTGGAAACACCATATATTTT.

This chain joins TRBV12-3 or TRBV12-4 and TRBJ1-3; the D gene is possibly TRBD1 (5 bases). Trimming took off 7 bases at V and 0 bases at J, with 10 bases between the two ends. CDR3 length equals 14 residues. As DNA, the CDR3 is TGTGCCAGCAAGGACACCACCTCTGGAAACACCATATATTTT. Translation gives CASKDTTSGNTIYF.

This chain connects TRBV7-2 to TRBJ2-2; no clear D gene. The CDR3 runs 13 residues. Between the trimmed V and J ends, which lost 5 bases and 6 bases, there was a span of 10 bases. Germline V gene data show CDR1 as SGHTA and CDR2 as FQGNSA. The CDR3 sequence is CASSPPYPGELFF. CDR3 sequence (DNA): TGTGCCAGCAGCCCCCCGTACCCCGGGGAGCTGTTTTTT.

This clonotype was recorded a few times. The chain carries TRBV20-1 and TRBJ2-7; D possibly corresponds to TRBD1 (6 bases). The CDR3 contains 11 residues. Trimming took 6 bases from V and 4 from J, leaving 10 bases between them. The germline gives CDR1 DFQATT, CDR2 SNEGSKA (reference sequence). The CDR3 coding sequence is TGCAGTGCCCAGGGGTTGTACGAGCAGTACTTC. Its translation is CSAQGLYEQYF.